This T cell receptor (beta chain) was recovered during a study of regulatory T cells in long-lasting Graves disease. Time point: persistent/refractory GD, antithyroid drugs over 5 years with positive TRAb. RNA isolated from PBMCs was used to make the TCR library. There are 16 residues in the CDR3. The germline gives CDR1 MNHEY, CDR2 SVGAGI. The V and J ends lost 4 bases and 6 bases, in that order; junction bases with no gene match: 7. Assembly of TCR beta libraries relied on iRepertoire HTBI primers together with Arm-PCR of CDR3 regions. TCRdb fed the multiplex PCR reads into MiXCR, producing one record per CDR3 protein. Among under 500,000 distinct CDR3 sequences, less than 25% were seen once, and the ten largest hold 6.5% to 8%.

The chain employs TRBV6-5 and TRBJ2-7; TRBD2 agrees at 15 bases. The specimen comprised peripheral blood mononuclear cells (PBMCs), sampled when the disease was refractory, from a patient treated with antithyroid drugs. This sequence originates from a female donor with Graves disease. The DNA of the CDR3 is TGTGCCAGCAGTTGGGGACTAGCGGGGGGCCTTGGCGAGCAGTACTTC. Amino acid sequence: CASSWGLAGGLGEQYF.